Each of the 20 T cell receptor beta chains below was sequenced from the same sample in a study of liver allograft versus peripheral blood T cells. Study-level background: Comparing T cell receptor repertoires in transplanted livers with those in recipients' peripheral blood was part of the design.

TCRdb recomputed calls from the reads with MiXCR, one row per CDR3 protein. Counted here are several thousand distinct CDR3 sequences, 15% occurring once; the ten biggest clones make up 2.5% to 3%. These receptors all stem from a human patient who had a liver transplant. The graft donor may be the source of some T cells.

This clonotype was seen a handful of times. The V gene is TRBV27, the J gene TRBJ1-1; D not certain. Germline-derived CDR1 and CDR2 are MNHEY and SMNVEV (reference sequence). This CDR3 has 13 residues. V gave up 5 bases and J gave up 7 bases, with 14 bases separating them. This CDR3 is CASSLHVKLEAFF. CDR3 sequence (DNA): TGTGCCAGCAGTCTTCATGTAAAACTTGAAGCTTTCTTT.

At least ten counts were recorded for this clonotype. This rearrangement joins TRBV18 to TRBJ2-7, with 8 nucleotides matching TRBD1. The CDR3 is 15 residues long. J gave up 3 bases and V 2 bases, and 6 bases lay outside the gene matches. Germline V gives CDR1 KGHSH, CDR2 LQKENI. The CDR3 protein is CASSPGRTGFYEQYF. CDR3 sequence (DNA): TGTGCCAGCTCACCAGGGAGGACAGGGTTCTACGAGCAGTACTTC.

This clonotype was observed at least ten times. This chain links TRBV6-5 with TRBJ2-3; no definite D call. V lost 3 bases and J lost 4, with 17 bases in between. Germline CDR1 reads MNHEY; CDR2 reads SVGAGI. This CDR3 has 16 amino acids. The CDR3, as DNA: TGTGCCAGCAGTTATAGCTCGGGCCCTTGGGCAGATACGCAGTATTTT. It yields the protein CASSYSSGPWADTQYF.

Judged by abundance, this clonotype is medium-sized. CDR3 in DNA: TGCAGCGGTAGTCGTGGGACTAGCGGTACAGATACGCAGTATTTT. Translating it yields CSGSRGTSGTDTQYF. V usage is TRBV29-1 and J usage is TRBJ2-3; 11 positions match TRBD2. The CDR3 has 15 amino acids. The ends lost 7 bases at V and 3 bases at J; junction bases unmatched: 9. In germline, CDR1 is SQVTM, CDR2 ANQGSEA.

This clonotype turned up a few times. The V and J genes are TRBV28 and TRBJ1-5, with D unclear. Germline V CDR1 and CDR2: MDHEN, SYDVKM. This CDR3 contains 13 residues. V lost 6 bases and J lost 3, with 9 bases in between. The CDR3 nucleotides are TGTGCCAGCAGGCCACATGACAATCAGCCCCAGCATTTT. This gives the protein CASRPHDNQPQHF.

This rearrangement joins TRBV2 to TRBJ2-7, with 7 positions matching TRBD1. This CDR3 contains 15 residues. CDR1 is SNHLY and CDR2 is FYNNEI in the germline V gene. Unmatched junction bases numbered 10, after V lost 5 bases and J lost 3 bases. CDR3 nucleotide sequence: TGTGCCAGCAGTTTGGGGGTCACAGGGGTCTACGAGCAGTACTTC. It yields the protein CASSLGVTGVYEQYF.

CDR3 sequence: CASSLISGSLLGTDTQYF. In DNA form, the CDR3 reads TGTGCCAGCAGCCTGATTAGCGGGAGCCTCCTCGGCACAGATACGCAGTATTTT. The chain uses TRBV5-6 and TRBJ2-3; 9 nucleotides match TRBD2. Germline CDR1 and CDR2: SGHDT and YYEEEE. The CDR3 spans 18 residues. The trim removed 4 bases at V and 1 base at J, leaving 13 bases unmatched.

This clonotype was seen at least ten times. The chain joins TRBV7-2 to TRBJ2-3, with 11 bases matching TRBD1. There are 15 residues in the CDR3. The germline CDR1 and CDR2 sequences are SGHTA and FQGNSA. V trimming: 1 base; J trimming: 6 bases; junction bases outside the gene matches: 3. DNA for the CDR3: TGTGCCAGCAGCTTAGGGGGGACAGGGGGGGATACGCAGTATTTT. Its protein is CASSLGGTGGDTQYF.

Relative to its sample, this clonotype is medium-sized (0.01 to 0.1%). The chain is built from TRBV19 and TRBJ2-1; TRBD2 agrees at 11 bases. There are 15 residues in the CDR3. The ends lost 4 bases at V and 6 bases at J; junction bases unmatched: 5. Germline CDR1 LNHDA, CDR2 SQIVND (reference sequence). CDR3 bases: TGTGCCAGTAGTAGGGGGACTAGCGGTACCAATGAGCAGTTCTTC. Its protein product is CASSRGTSGTNEQFF.

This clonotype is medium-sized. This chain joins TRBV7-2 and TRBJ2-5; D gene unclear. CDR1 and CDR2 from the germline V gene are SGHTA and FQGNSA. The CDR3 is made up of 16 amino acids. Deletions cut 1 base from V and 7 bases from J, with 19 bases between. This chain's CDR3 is CASSLVGGGVKVTQYF. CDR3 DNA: TGTGCCAGCAGCTTAGTAGGCGGTGGGGTTAAGGTGACCCAGTACTTC.

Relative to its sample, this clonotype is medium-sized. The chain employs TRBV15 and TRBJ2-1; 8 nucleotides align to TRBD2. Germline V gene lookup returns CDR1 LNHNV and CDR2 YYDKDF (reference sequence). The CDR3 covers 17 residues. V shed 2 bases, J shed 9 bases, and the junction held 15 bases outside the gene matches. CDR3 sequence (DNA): TGTGCCACCAGCAGATGGACCAAACCGGGACTAGAGGTTGAGCAGTTCTTC. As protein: CATSRWTKPGLEVEQFF. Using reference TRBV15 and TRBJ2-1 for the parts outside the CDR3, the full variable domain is DAMVIQNPRYQVTQFGKPVTLSCSQTLNHNVMYWYQQKSSQAPKLLFHYYDKDFNNEADTPDNFQSRRPNTSFCFLDIRSPGLGDTAMYLCATSRWTKPGLEVEQFFGPGTRLTVL.

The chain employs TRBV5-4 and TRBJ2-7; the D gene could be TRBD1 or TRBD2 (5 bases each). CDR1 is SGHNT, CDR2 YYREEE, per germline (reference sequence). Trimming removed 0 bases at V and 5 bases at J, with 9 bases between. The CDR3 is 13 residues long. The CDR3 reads CASSLAGGDEQYF. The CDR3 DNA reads TGTGCCAGCAGCTTGGCTGGGGGTGACGAGCAGTACTTC.

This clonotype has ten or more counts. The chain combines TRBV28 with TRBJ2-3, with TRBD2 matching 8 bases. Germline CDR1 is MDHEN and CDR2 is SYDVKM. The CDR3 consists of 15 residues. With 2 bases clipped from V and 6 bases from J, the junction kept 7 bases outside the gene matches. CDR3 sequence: CASSLRRREADTQYF. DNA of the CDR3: TGTGCCAGCAGTTTAAGGCGGCGGGAGGCGGATACGCAGTATTTT.

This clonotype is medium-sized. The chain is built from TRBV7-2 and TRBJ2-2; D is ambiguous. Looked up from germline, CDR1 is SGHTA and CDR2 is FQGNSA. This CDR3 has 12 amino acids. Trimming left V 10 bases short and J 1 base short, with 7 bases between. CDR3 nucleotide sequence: TGTGCCACTACGCTGAACACCGGGGAGCTGTTTTTT. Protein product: CATTLNTGELFF. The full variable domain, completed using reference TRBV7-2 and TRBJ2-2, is GAGVSQSPSNKVTEKGKDVELRCDPISGHTALYWYRQSLGQGLEFLIYFQGNSAPDKSGLPSDRFSAERTGGSVSTLTIQRTQQEDSAVYLCATTLNTGELFFGEGSRLTVL.

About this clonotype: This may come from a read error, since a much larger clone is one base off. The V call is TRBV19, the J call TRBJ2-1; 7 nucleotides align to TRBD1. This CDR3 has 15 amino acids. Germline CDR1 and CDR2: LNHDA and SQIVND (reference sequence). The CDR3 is CACRWTGDSYNEQFF. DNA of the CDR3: TGTGCCTGTAGGTGGACAGGAGACAGCTACAATGAGCAGTTCTTC.

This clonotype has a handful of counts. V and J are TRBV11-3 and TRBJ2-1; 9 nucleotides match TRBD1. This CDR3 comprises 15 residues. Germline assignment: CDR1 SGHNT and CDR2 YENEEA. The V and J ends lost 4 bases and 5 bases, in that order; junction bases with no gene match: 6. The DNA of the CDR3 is TGTGCCAGCAGCTCGGGACAGGGAATACACAATGAGCAGTTCTTC. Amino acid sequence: CASSSGQGIHNEQFF. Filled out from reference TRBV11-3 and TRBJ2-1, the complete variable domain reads EAGVVQSPRYKIIEKKQPVAFWCNPISGHNTLYWYLQNLGQGPELLIRYENEEAVDDSQLPKDRFSAERLKGVDSTLKIQPAELGDSAVYLCASSSGQGIHNEQFFGPGTRLTVL.

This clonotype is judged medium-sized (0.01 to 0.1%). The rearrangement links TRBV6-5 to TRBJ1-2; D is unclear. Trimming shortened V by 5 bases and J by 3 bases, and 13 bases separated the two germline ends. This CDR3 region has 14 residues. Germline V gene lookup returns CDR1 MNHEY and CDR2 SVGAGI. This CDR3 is CASSLGGIDYGYTF. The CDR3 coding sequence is TGTGCCAGCAGTCTCGGCGGGATTGACTATGGCTACACCTTC.

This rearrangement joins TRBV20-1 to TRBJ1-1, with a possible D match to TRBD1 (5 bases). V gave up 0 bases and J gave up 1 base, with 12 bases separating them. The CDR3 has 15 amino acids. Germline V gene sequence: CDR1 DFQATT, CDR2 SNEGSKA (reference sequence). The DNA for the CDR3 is TGCAGTGCTAGAGATCTGGGGCGGAAGAACACTGAAGCTTTCTTT. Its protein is CSARDLGRKNTEAFF.

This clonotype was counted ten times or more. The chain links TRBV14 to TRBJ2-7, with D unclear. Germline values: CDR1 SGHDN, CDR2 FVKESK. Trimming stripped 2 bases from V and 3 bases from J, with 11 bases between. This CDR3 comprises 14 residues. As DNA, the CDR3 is TGTGCCAGCAGCCAAAGTGTCGCAGGCTACGAGCAGTACTTC. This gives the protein CASSQSVAGYEQYF.

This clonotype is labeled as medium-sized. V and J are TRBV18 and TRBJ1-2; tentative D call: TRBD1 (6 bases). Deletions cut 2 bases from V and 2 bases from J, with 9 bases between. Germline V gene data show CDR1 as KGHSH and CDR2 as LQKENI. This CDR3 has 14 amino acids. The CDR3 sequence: CASSPTGFNYGYTF. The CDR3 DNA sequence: TGTGCCAGCTCACCAACAGGGTTCAACTATGGCTACACCTTC.